A selection of T cell receptor beta chains follows, all from one sample in a study of blood T cell repertoires in COVID-19. Measured with immunoSEQ multiplex PCR; TCRdb has only the in-frame clones, and not every one. The repertoire consists of approximately 140,000 clones, with approximately 80% occurring once and the leading ten covering under 2.5%. The sample was peripheral blood. Source of these receptors: a man between 65 and 80 years old with acute or convalescent COVID-19. Both conserved end residues are part of each CDR3. D genes are given only for firm matches. The size entry is marked missing in some rows and otherwise reads once, few, many or a size class.

clone_size	v_call	j_call	d_call	cdr3_aa	cdr3_nt
.	TRBV30	TRBJ1-2	TRBD1	CAWRNPGQGTGYTF	TGTGCCTGGAGGAACCCGGGACAGGGGACTGGCTACACCTTC
many	TRBV5-4	TRBJ1-4	TRBD1	CASSTRQGKNEKLFF	TGTGCCAGCAGCACGAGACAGGGTAAGAATGAAAAACTGTTTTTT
.	TRBV23-1	TRBJ2-7	.	CASRTPGTAPSYEQYF	TGCGCCAGCAGGACGCCCGGGACTGCACCCTCCTACGAGCAGTACTTC
.	TRBV7-6	TRBJ2-7	TRBD1	CASSLGQGAIYEQYF	TGTGCCAGCAGCCTGGGACAGGGGGCAATCTACGAGCAGTACTTC
.	TRBV5-1	TRBJ2-1	TRBD2	CASSLGPGLGVRRFF	TGCGCCAGCAGCTTGGGCCCGGGACTAGGGGTTCGTCGGTTCTTC
.	TRBV28	TRBJ2-7	TRBD1	CASRDRVNEQYF	TGTGCCAGCCGGGACAGGGTAAACGAGCAGTACTTC
few	TRBV19	TRBJ2-5	TRBD2	CASSITSEKETQYF	TGTGCCAGTAGTATCACTAGCGAAAAAGAGACCCAGTACTTC
.	TRBV15	TRBJ1-5	.	CATSRDRTDNQPQHF	TGTGCCACCAGCAGAGATCGGACAGACAATCAGCCCCAGCATTTT
.	TRBV18	TRBJ2-5	.	CASSPTGLLGRETQYF	TGTGCCAGCTCACCAACGGGACTCTTAGGACGAGAGACCCAGTACTTC
once	TRBV7-2	TRBJ2-2	TRBD2	CASSPRGGNTGELFF	TGTGCCAGCAGCCCCCGGGGGGGGAACACCGGGGAGCTGTTTTTT